These 8 T cell receptor beta chains came from one sample sequenced in a study of blood T cell repertoires in COVID-19. This table comes from immunoSEQ multiplex PCR, and its TCRdb copy is limited to in-frame clones, with some not included. The sample consists of 200,000 to 300,000 clones, over 80% of them appearing once. Sequenced material: peripheral blood. The source is a human donor in a cohort sampled during active COVID-19.

This chain links TRBV18 with TRBJ2-6, with TRBD1 matching over 9 bases. The J segment lost 0 bases and the V segment lost 3 bases, leaving 0 bases of the junction unmatched. Germline-derived CDR1 and CDR2 are KGHSH and LQKENI. The CDR3 consists of 16 residues. CDR3 coding DNA: TGTGCCAGCTCACCGACAGGGGGCTCTGGGGCCAACGTCCTGACTTTC. Protein: CASSPTGGSGANVLTF.

The rearrangement links TRBV5-4 to TRBJ2-7; D gene unclear. Germline V lookup: CDR1 SGHNT, CDR2 YYREEE (reference sequence). This CDR3 has 12 residues. V lost 3 bases, J lost 0 bases, and 4 bases lay in between. The CDR3 DNA reads TGTGCCAGCAGCTCGAGCTCCTACGAGCAGTACTTC. Protein: CASSSSSYEQYF.

The CDR3 loop is CASSRILTGGRQIGEAFF. CDR3 nucleotide sequence: TGTGCCAGCAGTCGAATATTAACAGGGGGCCGACAAATCGGTGAAGCTTTCTTT. V is TRBV3-1 (or the pseudogene TRBV3-2) and J is TRBJ1-1, with 9 bases lining up with TRBD1. With 6 bases clipped from V and 7 bases from J, the junction kept 21 bases outside the gene matches. CDR3 length equals 18 residues. Germline loops: CDR1 LGHDT, CDR2 YNNKEL (reference sequence).

The V gene is TRBV11-2, the J gene TRBJ1-5; D unclear. The CDR3 covers 14 residues. Germline CDR1 and CDR2: SGHAT and FQNNGV. V was clipped by 5 bases and J by 11 bases, with 19 bases between them. The CDR3 nucleotides are TGTGCCAGCAGCGCAAAGGGAGGCCCGTCGACCCAGCATTTT. It specifies CASSAKGGPSTQHF.

The genes are TRBV4-2 and TRBJ2-1; D call uncertain. V lost 1 base and J lost 0, with 4 bases in between. The CDR3 extends over 14 amino acids. CDR1 and CDR2 (germline): LGHNA, YNFKEQ. Here the CDR3 DNA reads TGTGCCAGCAGCCAAGGGAGCTCCTACAATGAGCAGTTCTTC. This sequence encodes CASSQGSSYNEQFF.

The chain is built from TRBV7-9 and TRBJ2-7; 9 positions agree with TRBD1. The CDR3 runs 14 residues. Trimming at V came to 6 bases and at J to 2 bases, leaving 5 bases not matched to a gene. Germline V CDR1 and CDR2: SEHNR, FQNEAQ (reference sequence). The CDR3 nucleotides read TGTGCCAGCAGTACGGACAGGGGAGCCTACGAGCAGTACTTC. This gives the protein CASSTDRGAYEQYF.

The chain carries TRBV2 and TRBJ2-2, with D perhaps TRBD2 (5 bases). The V end was cut by 2 bases, the J end by 1 base, with 11 bases between. This CDR3 has 16 residues. Germline V gene data show CDR1 as SNHLY and CDR2 as FYNNEI. The CDR3: CASSEWGSGNTGELFF. The CDR3 DNA reads as TGTGCCAGCAGTGAATGGGGAAGCGGGAACACCGGGGAGCTGTTTTTT.

The V and J genes are TRBV5-1 and TRBJ1-3; TRBD1 matches at 10 bases. After removal of 5 bases from V and 1 base from J, the junction contained 6 bases not matched to a gene. Germline V gene lookup returns CDR1 SGHRS and CDR2 YFSETQ. This CDR3 comprises 16 residues. For the CDR3, the DNA is TGCGCCAGCAGAACCGGGACAGGGGAATCTGGAAACACCATATATTTT. This gives the protein CASRTGTGESGNTIYF.